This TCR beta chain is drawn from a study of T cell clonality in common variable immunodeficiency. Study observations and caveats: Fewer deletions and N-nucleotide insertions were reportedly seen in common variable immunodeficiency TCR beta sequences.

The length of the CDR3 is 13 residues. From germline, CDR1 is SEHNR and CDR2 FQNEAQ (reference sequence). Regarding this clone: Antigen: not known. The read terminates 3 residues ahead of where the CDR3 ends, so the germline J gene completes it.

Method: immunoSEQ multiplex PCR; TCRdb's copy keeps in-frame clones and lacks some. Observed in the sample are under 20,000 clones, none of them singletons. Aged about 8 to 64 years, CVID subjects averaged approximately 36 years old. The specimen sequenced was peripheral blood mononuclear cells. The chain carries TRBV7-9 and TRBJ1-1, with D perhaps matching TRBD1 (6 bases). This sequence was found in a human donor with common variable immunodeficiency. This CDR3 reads CASSLANLRGAFF. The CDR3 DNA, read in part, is TGTGCCAGCAGCTTAGCGAATTTGAGGGGG. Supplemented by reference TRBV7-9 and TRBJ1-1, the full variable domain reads DTGVSQNPRHKITKRGQNVTFRCDPISEHNRLYWYRQTLGQGPEFLTYFQNEAQLEKSRLLSDRFSAERPKGSFSTLEIQRTEQGDSAMYLCASSLANLRGAFFGQGTRLTVV.